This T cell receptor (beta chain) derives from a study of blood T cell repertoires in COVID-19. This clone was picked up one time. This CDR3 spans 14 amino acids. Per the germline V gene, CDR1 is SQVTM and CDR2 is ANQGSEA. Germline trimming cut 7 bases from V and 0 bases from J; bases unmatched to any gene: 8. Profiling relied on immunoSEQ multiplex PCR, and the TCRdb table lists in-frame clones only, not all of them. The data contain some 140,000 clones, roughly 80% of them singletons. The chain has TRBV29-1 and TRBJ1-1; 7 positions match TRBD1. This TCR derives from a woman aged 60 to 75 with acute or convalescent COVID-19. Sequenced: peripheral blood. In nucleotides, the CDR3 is TGCAGCGGGGGACAGAACTCGATGAACACTGAAGCTTTCTTT. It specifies CSGGQNSMNTEAFF.